This TCR beta chain appears in the sequencing data of a study of blood T cell repertoires in COVID-19 (dated by TCRdb to 2018 to 2021). Broadly, across the study: Samples covering the acute and convalescent phases of COVID-19 were provided by collaborators in the United States, Italy and Spain. The repertoires were released in a freely available public database meant as a resource for research on the immune response to SARS-CoV-2. Deeply sampled blood TCRbeta repertoires from subjects exposed to, actively infected with, or recovered from COVID-19 were included in the dataset. HLA class I and class II types, where available, came from metadata supplied by the sample provider rather than from assay-based typing. The material from the prospective study consisted of cDNA or gDNA derived from T cells, B-cell-depleted T cells, or PBMCs. Samples were obtained from the ongoing ImmuneRACE study (first 160 participants) and from 950 to 1,500 subjects provided by 6 global collaborators. A de-identified subject ID, COVID-19 status, age in years and sex were almost always included in the sample metadata.

Its CDR3 holds 17 amino acids, cysteine through phenylalanine. The sequence is cut down to CDR3 DNA, 51 bases in frame from base 1. The junction shows trimming of 2 bases on V and 5 bases on J, and the gene matches do not reach 7 bases of it. From the germline V gene, CDR1 is SGDLS and CDR2 is YYNGEE. Each collaborating institution followed its own protocols to collect whole blood in K2EDTA tubes. For TCRbeta analysis, collaborators shipped samples as frozen whole blood, isolated PBMCs, or DNA extracted from either of those sample types. This clone appeared a few times. No cognate antigen has been identified for it. No quality values exist for individual bases; no much larger clone is one base distant. What the work shows at the level of the full study, not this receptor alone: How much clinical and demographic metadata was included differed by source and by participant, and the metadata was provided uncurated.

The immunoSEQ Assay, a bias-controlled multiplex PCR, was used to amplify TCRbeta CDR3 regions from genomic DNA. The original methods were these. Nucleated cell counts per sample were estimated from amplification of reference gene primers within the assay. To quantify the absolute abundance of each unique TCRbeta CDR3 rearrangement, sequence reads were collapsed and filtered. For each sample, productive Simpson clonality was calculated as the square root of Simpson's diversity index over productive rearrangements. TCRdb holds this immuneACCESS table with in-frame rearrangements only. Some clones are missing; in checked studies, unresolved V genes explain under half, and the rest has no known cause. Clonal size and the V and J genes are those of that table, whereas D and trimming came from the DNA. For this sample the table gives about 150,000 clones, of which 65% to 85% were detected only once. The ten largest clones represent under 10% of the sample.

Here the chain combines TRBV9 and TRBJ2-1; TRBD2 aligns with 13 central bases. The receptor comes from a man aged 45-65 years with active or convalescent COVID-19. Sequences were obtained from peripheral blood. The DNA is TGTGCCAGCAGCGTCGGACTAGCGGGAGAGGTTGACAATGAGCAGTTCTTC. This codes for CASSVGLAGEVDNEQFF.